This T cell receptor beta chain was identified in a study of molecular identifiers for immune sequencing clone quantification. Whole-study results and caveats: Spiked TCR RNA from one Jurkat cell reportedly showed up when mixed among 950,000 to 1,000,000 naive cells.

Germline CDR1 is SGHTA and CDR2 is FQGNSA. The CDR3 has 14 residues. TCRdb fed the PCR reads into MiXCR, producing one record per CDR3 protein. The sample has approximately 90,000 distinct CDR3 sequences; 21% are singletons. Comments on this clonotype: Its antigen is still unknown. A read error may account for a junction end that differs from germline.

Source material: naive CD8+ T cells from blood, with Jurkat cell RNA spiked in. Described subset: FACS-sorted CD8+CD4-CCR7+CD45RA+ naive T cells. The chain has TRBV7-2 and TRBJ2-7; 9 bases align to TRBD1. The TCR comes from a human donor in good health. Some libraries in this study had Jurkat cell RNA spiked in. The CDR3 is CASSYTDRGYERYF. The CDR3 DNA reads TGTGCCAGCAGCTATACGGACAGGGGTTACGAGCGGTACTTC.